This T cell receptor (beta chain) was profiled in a study of identical twins. Findings of the study overall: Not following the same donors, the study drew its conclusions from cross-sectional statistical analysis.

TCRdb independently ran MiXCR on the 5' RACE reads; one entry per CDR3 protein. The repertoire holds 1.5 million or so distinct CDR3 sequences, with around 29% as singletons. In its sample, this clonotype was seen once. Its antigen is still unknown. A much more abundant neighbour one base away suggests this may be a read error. CDR1 and CDR2 (germline): DFQATT, SNEGSKA (reference sequence). Trimming took off 0 bases at V and 0 bases at J, with 5 bases between the two ends. The CDR3 is 13 amino acids. With no exceptions, donors were healthy Caucasians. This chain links TRBV20-1 with TRBJ1-2; D is unresolved. The sequenced sample consisted of cord blood. This clonotype was obtained from a newborn girl in good health. The CDR3 coding sequence is TGCAGTGCTAGAGATGACACTAACTATGGCTACACCTTC. As protein: CSARDDTNYGYTF.